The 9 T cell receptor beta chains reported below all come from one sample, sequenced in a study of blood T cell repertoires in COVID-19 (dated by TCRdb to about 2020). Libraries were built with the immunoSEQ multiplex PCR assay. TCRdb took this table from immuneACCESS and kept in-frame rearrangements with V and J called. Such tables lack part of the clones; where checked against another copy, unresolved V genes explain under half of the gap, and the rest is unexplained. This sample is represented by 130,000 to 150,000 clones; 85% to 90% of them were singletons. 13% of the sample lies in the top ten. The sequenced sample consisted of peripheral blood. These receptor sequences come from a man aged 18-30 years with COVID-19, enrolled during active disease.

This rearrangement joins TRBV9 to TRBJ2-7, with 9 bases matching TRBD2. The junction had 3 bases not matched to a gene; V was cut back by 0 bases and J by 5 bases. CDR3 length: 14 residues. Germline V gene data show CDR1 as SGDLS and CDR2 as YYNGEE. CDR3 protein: CASSVGSGSHEQYF. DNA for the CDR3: TGTGCCAGCAGCGTAGGTAGCGGGAGCCACGAGCAGTACTTC.

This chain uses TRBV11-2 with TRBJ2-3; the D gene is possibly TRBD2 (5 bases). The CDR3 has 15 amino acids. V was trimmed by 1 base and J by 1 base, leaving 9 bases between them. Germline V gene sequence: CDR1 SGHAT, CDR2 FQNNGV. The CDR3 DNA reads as TGTGCCAGCAGCTTAGGAGGACTCGGCACAGATACGCAGTATTTT. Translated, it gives CASSLGGLGTDTQYF.

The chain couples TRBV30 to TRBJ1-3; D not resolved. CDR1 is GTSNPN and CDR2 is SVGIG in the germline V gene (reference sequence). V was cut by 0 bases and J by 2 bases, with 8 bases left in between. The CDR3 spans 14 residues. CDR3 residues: CAWSVMRTGNTIYF. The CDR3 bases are TGTGCCTGGAGTGTTATGAGAACTGGAAACACCATATATTTT.

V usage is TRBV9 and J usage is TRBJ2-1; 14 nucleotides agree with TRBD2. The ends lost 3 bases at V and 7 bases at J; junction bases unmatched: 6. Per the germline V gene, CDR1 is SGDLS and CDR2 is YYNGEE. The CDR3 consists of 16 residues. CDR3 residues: CASSGTSGRSVNEQFF. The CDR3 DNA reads TGTGCCAGCAGCGGGACTAGCGGGAGGTCAGTAAATGAGCAGTTCTTC.

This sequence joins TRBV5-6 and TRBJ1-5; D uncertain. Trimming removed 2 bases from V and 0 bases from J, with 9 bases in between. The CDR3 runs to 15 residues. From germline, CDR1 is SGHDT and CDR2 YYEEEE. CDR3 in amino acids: CASSFGGYSNQPQHF. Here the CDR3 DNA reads TGTGCCAGCAGCTTTGGCGGCTATAGCAATCAGCCCCAGCATTTT.

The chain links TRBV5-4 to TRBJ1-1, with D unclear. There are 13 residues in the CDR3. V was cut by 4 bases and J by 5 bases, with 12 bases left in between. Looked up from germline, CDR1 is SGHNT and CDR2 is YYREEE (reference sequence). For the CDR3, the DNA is TGTGCCAGCAGCCCCGGACTGGGAACTGAAGCTTTCTTT. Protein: CASSPGLGTEAFF.

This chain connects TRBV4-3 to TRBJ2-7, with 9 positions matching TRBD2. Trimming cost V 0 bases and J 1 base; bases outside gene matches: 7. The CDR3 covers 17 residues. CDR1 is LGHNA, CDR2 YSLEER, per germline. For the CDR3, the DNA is TGCGCCAGCAGCCAAGATATTACTAGCGGGTGGTCCTACGAGCAGTACTTC. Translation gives CASSQDITSGWSYEQYF.

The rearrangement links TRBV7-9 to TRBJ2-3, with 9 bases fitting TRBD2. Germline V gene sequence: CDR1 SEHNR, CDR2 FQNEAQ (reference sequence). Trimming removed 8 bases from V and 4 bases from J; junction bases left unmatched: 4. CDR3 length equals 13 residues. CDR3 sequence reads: CASLLAGPDTQYF. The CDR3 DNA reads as TGTGCCAGCCTACTAGCGGGTCCAGATACGCAGTATTTT.

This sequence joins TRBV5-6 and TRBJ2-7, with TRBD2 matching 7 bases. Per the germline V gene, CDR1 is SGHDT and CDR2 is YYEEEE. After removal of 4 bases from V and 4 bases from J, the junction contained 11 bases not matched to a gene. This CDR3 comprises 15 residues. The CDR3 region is CASSPGASGKYEQYF. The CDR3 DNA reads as TGTGCCAGCAGCCCCGGGGCTAGCGGTAAATACGAGCAGTACTTC.